This T cell receptor (beta chain) came from a study of early T cells in non-severe SARS-CoV-2 infection (dated by TCRdb to the early 2020s). As for the study more broadly: Bulk RNA from unsorted whole blood was used for TCR sequencing, so alpha and beta chains could not be paired. Summary of the overall study and its limitations: VDJdb matching was skewed toward anti-spike CD8 responses and likely underestimated virus-specific expansions, missing private and CD4 specificities.

This clonotype was seen a handful of times. Its antigen specificity is not known. Nothing much larger sits one base from this clone, and base qualities are not available. Inclusive of the bounding cysteine and phenylalanine, the CDR3 is 16 residues long. Only the CDR3 portion is preserved as DNA: 48 bases, with reading frame beginning at the first base. Trimming accounts for 5 bases at V and 4 bases at J, while the number of junction bases matched to no gene is 13. Based on the germline V gene (reference sequence), the CDR1 and CDR2 sequences are DFQATT and SNEGSKA. The library was built by means of 5' RACE. Sequencing instrument: NextSeq 500. Unique molecular identifiers were attached to individual cDNA molecules in the TCR library protocol so that sequencing error and PCR bias could be corrected. TCR alpha and beta chains were both sequenced, and the abundances of alpha and beta sequences in each sample were closely correlated with each other. The authors processed their data as follows. V gene, J gene and CDR3 annotation of TCR sequences was performed with Decombinator V4. TCRs were defined as expanded if a significant change between any two time points was detected under a Poisson model with p below 0.0001. TCR abundances were normalised to the total number of TCRs sequenced per sample and were expressed as counts per million. MAIT TCRs were defined by TRAV1-2 paired with TRAJ12, TRAJ20 or TRAJ33, and iNKT TCRs by TRAV10 paired with TRAJ18. A search of VDJdb, accessed on 1 November 2021, was run for TCRs annotated to CMV, EBV and SARS-CoV-2, with TCRs annotated for multiple antigens excluded. The raw public data were reprocessed by TCRdb itself: fastp quality trimming at Q25, MiXCR clonotype calling, in-frame beta chains only. Merged by CDR3 protein, the rows form single entries marked with the most common genes and DNA. These V and J calls are TCRdb output, not the study's own analysis. For this sample the table gives some 80,000 distinct CDR3 sequences, of which around an eighth were detected only once. The top ten clones comprise around 7% of the sample.

A case-control design nested within a healthcare worker cohort in London, UK, was used, with weekly nasopharyngeal swab PCR tests and blood sampling performed. Healthcare workers were recruited during the week of the UK lockdown, between 23 and 31 March 2020, and followed weekly for up to about 15 weeks. The clonotype originates from an adult who was a healthcare worker with PCR-confirmed SARS-CoV-2 infection or an uninfected control (not recorded which). The chain links TRBV20-1 with TRBJ2-5; 10 bases in the junction line up with TRBD2. Material for sequencing was whole blood. The DNA is as follows: TGCAGTGCTGAGGCATCTAGCGGGAGAAGGGGAGAGACCCAGTACTTC. Its translation is CSAEASSGRRGETQYF.